This T cell receptor beta chain appears in the sequencing data of a study of blood T cell repertoires in COVID-19. The CDR3 length is 15 residues. The V gene end was trimmed by 5 bases and the J gene end by 5 bases; junction bases not matched to a gene: 5. The germline V gene has CDR1 SGHVS and CDR2 FQNEAQ. Original processing notes: Estimates of nucleated cell counts were drawn from the amplification of reference gene primers. Data came from immunoSEQ multiplex PCR; TCRdb stores just in-frame clones and leaves some out. D and trimming were read from the DNA, whereas the V and J calls and clone size are those reported in that table. This sample carries hundreds of thousands of clones, 70% to 90% of them seen once, and the ten largest clones take 1.2%. Enrollees, roughly 18 to 89 years old, lived in 25 or so US areas.

Sample: PBMCs or T cells enriched from blood (not recorded which). The chain is built from TRBV7-8 and TRBJ2-7; 14 bases are shared with TRBD2. This receptor was taken from a man aged 30-40 years who had recovered from COVID-19. Here the CDR3 DNA reads TGTGCCAGCAGCCTGCAGGGACTAGCGGGGGACGAGCAGTACTTC. Protein sequence: CASSLQGLAGDEQYF.